The TCR beta chain described here comes from a study of blood T cell repertoires in COVID-19. This clone has just one count. Profiled with immunoSEQ multiplex PCR; TCRdb holds only in-frame clones, not every one. This sample yields under 350,000 clones, of which more than 75% are seen a single time; approximately 2.6% belongs to the top ten. Participants came from some 26 US areas, aged roughly 18 to 89 years. Two negative PCRs, clearance, or symptom resolution were required of recovered Cohort 3 donors. This TCR came from a woman between 18 and 29 years old who had recovered from COVID-19. The sequenced sample was PBMCs or T cells enriched from blood (not recorded which).

DNA for the CDR3: TGTGCCAGCTCACCAGCGGAACGGGTCCAAGAGACCCAGTACTTC. Amino acid sequence: CASSPAERVQETQYF. J is TRBJ2-5 and V is TRBV18; D is uncertain. This CDR3 is built from 15 residues. Germline V gene data show CDR1 as KGHSH and CDR2 as LQKENI. V lost 2 bases and J 1 base, leaving 11 bases between the germline ends.